The following is a TCR beta chain sequence with its context. CDR3 length: 15 residues. CDR1 KGHSH and CDR2 LQKENI come from the germline V gene. The sample is drawn from a study of T cell clusters in autoimmune cytopenias. One tube held mixed TRB-A and TRB-B primer pools for touch-down PCR. TCRdb re-called the multiplex PCR reads and catalogs CDR3 proteins one per entry, DNA excluded. The sample has 9,000 to 15,000 distinct CDR3 sequences. Tens of thousands of genome equivalents of blood DNA were amplified for TRB. A further study also used this sample, focusing on T cell repertoires in aging, cancer and after chemotherapy.

Sequencing was performed on peripheral blood. The chain carries TRBV18 and TRBJ1-5; as DNA is missing, the TRBD1 call by TCRdb cannot be tested. The sequence derives from a human donor in good health. The CDR3 here is CASSPKVGAGQPQHF.